The clone carrying this T cell receptor (beta chain) was found once. The CDR3 loop spans 15 amino acids. Germline-derived CDR1 and CDR2 are SGHTA and FQGNSA. The ends were cut back, 0 bases at V and 5 bases at J, with 13 bases in the middle. TCRdb keeps only in-frame clones here, not all; method: immunoSEQ multiplex PCR. This sample has around 290,000 clones, with approximately 85% found just once. The sample belongs to a study of blood T cell repertoires in COVID-19. About the research overall: Spain, Italy and the United States supplied samples that represented acute and convalescent COVID-19.

Participants, about 18 to 100 years old, spanned approximately 25 US areas. Assignments of participants to cohorts depended upon their own reported clinical history. The sequencing input was PBMCs or T cells enriched from blood (not recorded which). The chain couples TRBV7-2 to TRBJ1-1; D is unclear. This receptor was obtained from a woman aged 25 to 45 who had recovered from COVID-19. The CDR3 spells CASSLAHGTRTEAFF. As DNA, the CDR3 is TGTGCCAGCAGCTTAGCCCACGGTACTAGAACTGAAGCTTTCTTT.